A selection of T cell receptor beta chains follows, all from one sample in a study of shared clonotypes between healthy human individuals. Only in-frame clones appear in the TCRdb table, and some are missing; sequencing was by immunoSEQ multiplex PCR. The data show about 700,000 clones, approximately 90% seen once. Sequenced input: naive CD8+ T cells sorted from blood. The receptors originated from a man aged 25 to 40 in good health. Both conserved end residues are part of each CDR3. The order of the fields is V gene, D gene, clone size, J gene, CDR3 protein, CDR3 DNA. A D gene is named only where the DNA matches it firmly. Expanded clones get a size class; other rows say once, few or many, or leave the size out.

V gene: TRBV28
D gene: -
clone size: -
J gene: TRBJ2-5
CDR3 protein: CATGTSYRETQYF
CDR3 DNA: TGTGCCACCGGGACGTCCTACCGAGAGACCCAGTACTTC

V gene: TRBV27
D gene: -
clone size: -
J gene: TRBJ2-7
CDR3 protein: CASSARTPSSYEQYF
CDR3 DNA: TGTGCCAGCAGCGCCCGGACGCCCAGCTCCTACGAGCAGTACTTC

V gene: TRBV27
D gene: -
clone size: -
J gene: TRBJ2-3
CDR3 protein: CASSARQDPHFTQYF
CDR3 DNA: TGTGCCAGCAGTGCCCGACAGGATCCCCATTTTACGCAGTATTTT

V gene: TRBV19
D gene: -
clone size: -
J gene: TRBJ2-7
CDR3 protein: CASSIDRDYEQYF
CDR3 DNA: TGTGCCAGTAGTATAGACAGGGACTACGAGCAGTACTTC

V gene: TRBV28
D gene: TRBD1
clone size: -
J gene: TRBJ1-1
CDR3 protein: CASSFPGGAGNTEAFF
CDR3 DNA: TGTGCCAGCAGTTTCCCAGGGGGAGCTGGGAACACTGAAGCTTTCTTT

V gene: TRBV29-1
D gene: -
clone size: -
J gene: TRBJ2-3
CDR3 protein: CSVEFPQRTDTQYF
CDR3 DNA: TGCAGCGTTGAATTCCCACAACGCACAGATACGCAGTATTTT

V gene: TRBV27
D gene: TRBD2
clone size: -
J gene: TRBJ2-1
CDR3 protein: CASSHLAGVANEQFF
CDR3 DNA: TGTGCCAGCAGCCATCTAGCGGGAGTAGCTAATGAGCAGTTCTTC

V gene: TRBV5-1
D gene: TRBD1
clone size: -
J gene: TRBJ1-1
CDR3 protein: CASSLNRGTEAFF
CDR3 DNA: TGCGCCAGCAGCTTGAACAGGGGGACTGAAGCTTTCTTT

V gene: TRBV28
D gene: -
clone size: -
J gene: TRBJ2-1
CDR3 protein: CASSSRDFERYNEQFF
CDR3 DNA: TGTGCCAGCAGTTCCCGGGACTTTGAGAGATACAATGAGCAGTTCTTC

V gene: TRBV7-9
D gene: -
clone size: -
J gene: TRBJ1-1
CDR3 protein: CASSLTQGGTEAFF
CDR3 DNA: TGTGCCAGCAGCTTAACACAGGGCGGGACTGAAGCTTTCTTT

V gene: TRBV28
D gene: TRBD2
clone size: -
J gene: TRBJ2-7
CDR3 protein: CASSLTASGSFHEQYF
CDR3 DNA: TGTGCCAGCAGTTTAACCGCTAGCGGGAGTTTCCACGAGCAGTACTTC

V gene: TRBV19
D gene: -
clone size: -
J gene: TRBJ1-5
CDR3 protein: CASSIVFFGVDSNQPQHF
CDR3 DNA: TGTGCCAGTAGTATAGTATTTTTTGGAGTCGATAGCAATCAGCCCCAGCATTTT

V gene: TRBV7-9
D gene: -
clone size: -
J gene: TRBJ2-7
CDR3 protein: CASSARDAYEQYF
CDR3 DNA: TGTGCCAGCAGCGCCCGGGACGCCTACGAGCAGTACTTC

V gene: TRBV6-5
D gene: -
clone size: -
J gene: TRBJ2-3
CDR3 protein: CASSTAREITDTQYF
CDR3 DNA: TGTGCCAGCAGCACCGCCCGGGAGATCACAGATACGCAGTATTTT

V gene: TRBV7-8
D gene: TRBD2
clone size: -
J gene: TRBJ2-7
CDR3 protein: CASSSGTSVNYEQYF
CDR3 DNA: TGTGCCAGCAGCTCGGGGACTAGCGTAAACTACGAGCAGTACTTC

V gene: TRBV29-1
D gene: -
clone size: -
J gene: TRBJ2-4
CDR3 protein: CSVELRVGGRVQYF
CDR3 DNA: TGCAGCGTTGAACTCAGGGTGGGAGGTAGGGTTCAGTACTTC

V gene: TRBV7-8
D gene: TRBD2
clone size: -
J gene: TRBJ2-1
CDR3 protein: CASRPSVAGGPYNEQFF
CDR3 DNA: TGTGCCAGCAGACCTTCCGTTGCGGGAGGGCCCTACAATGAGCAGTTCTTC

V gene: TRBV2
D gene: TRBD1
clone size: once
J gene: TRBJ2-7
CDR3 protein: CASRDRDRGYEQYF
CDR3 DNA: TGTGCCAGCAGGGACCGGGACAGGGGTTACGAGCAGTACTTC

V gene: TRBV5-1
D gene: TRBD1
clone size: -
J gene: TRBJ2-7
CDR3 protein: CASRPTGGAGGYAEQYF
CDR3 DNA: TGCGCCAGCAGACCCACCGGCGGGGCAGGGGGCTATGCCGAGCAGTACTTC

V gene: TRBV7-9
D gene: TRBD1
clone size: -
J gene: TRBJ2-4
CDR3 protein: CASSPGQGGSSKNIQYF
CDR3 DNA: TGTGCCAGCAGCCCGGGACAGGGTGGGTCTTCCAAAAACATTCAGTACTTC

V gene: TRBV4-3
D gene: -
clone size: -
J gene: TRBJ2-1
CDR3 protein: CASSQDWDIYNEQFF
CDR3 DNA: TGCGCCAGCAGCCAAGATTGGGACATTTACAATGAGCAGTTCTTC

V gene: TRBV11-1
D gene: TRBD2
clone size: -
J gene: TRBJ2-1
CDR3 protein: CASSYRLAGGNEQFF
CDR3 DNA: TGTGCCAGCAGCTATCGTCTAGCGGGGGGCAATGAGCAGTTCTTC

V gene: TRBV30
D gene: -
clone size: -
J gene: TRBJ2-7
CDR3 protein: CAVDGDYEQYF
CDR3 DNA: TGTGCCGTGGACGGAGACTACGAGCAGTACTTC

V gene: TRBV12-5
D gene: -
clone size: few
J gene: TRBJ2-1
CDR3 protein: CASGSGNEQFF
CDR3 DNA: TGTGCTAGTGGTTCCGGGAATGAGCAGTTCTTC

V gene: TRBV28
D gene: -
clone size: -
J gene: TRBJ2-3
CDR3 protein: CASSSPRSTDTQYF
CDR3 DNA: TGTGCCAGCAGTTCCCCTCGTAGCACAGATACGCAGTATTTT

V gene: TRBV7-9
D gene: -
clone size: -
J gene: TRBJ2-7
CDR3 protein: CASSLPGLAYEQYF
CDR3 DNA: TGTGCCAGCAGCTTACCGGGCCTCGCCTACGAGCAGTACTTC

V gene: TRBV29-1
D gene: -
clone size: -
J gene: TRBJ2-2
CDR3 protein: CSGRAPNTGELFF
CDR3 DNA: TGCAGCGGGAGAGCGCCGAACACCGGGGAGCTGTTTTTT

V gene: TRBV6-6
D gene: -
clone size: -
J gene: TRBJ2-1
CDR3 protein: CASSFRQDHEQFF
CDR3 DNA: TGTGCCAGCAGTTTCCGACAGGATCATGAGCAGTTCTTC

V gene: TRBV16
D gene: -
clone size: -
J gene: TRBJ1-1
CDR3 protein: CASSQSVPVVNTEAFF
CDR3 DNA: TGTGCCAGCAGCCAATCAGTCCCAGTTGTGAACACTGAAGCTTTCTTT

V gene: TRBV4-3
D gene: -
clone size: -
J gene: TRBJ2-1
CDR3 protein: CASSQEESWLNEQFF
CDR3 DNA: TGCGCCAGCAGCCAAGAGGAAAGTTGGCTGAATGAGCAGTTCTTC

V gene: TRBV27
D gene: -
clone size: -
J gene: TRBJ1-1
CDR3 protein: CASSRGGTEAFF
CDR3 DNA: TGTGCCAGCAGCCGAGGGGGGACTGAAGCTTTCTTT

V gene: TRBV9
D gene: -
clone size: -
J gene: TRBJ1-2
CDR3 protein: CASSTRRDGYTF
CDR3 DNA: TGTGCCAGCAGCACCCGACGGGATGGCTACACCTTC